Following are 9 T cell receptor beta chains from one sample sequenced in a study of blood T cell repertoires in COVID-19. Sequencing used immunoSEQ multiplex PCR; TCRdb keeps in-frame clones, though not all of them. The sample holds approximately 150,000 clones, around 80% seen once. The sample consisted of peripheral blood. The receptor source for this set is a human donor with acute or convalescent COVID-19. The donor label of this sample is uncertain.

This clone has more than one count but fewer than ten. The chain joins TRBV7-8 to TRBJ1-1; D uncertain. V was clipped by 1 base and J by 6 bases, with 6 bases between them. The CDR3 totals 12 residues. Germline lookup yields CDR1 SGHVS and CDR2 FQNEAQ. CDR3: CASSLVLAEAFF. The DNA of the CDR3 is TGTGCCAGCAGCTTAGTACTGGCTGAAGCTTTCTTT. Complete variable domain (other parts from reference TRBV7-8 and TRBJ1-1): GAGVSQSPRYKVAKRGQDVALRCDPISGHVSLFWYQQALGQGPEFLTYFQNEAQLDKSGLPSDRFFAERPEGSVSTLKIQRTQQEDSAVYLCASSLVLAEAFFGQGTRLTVV.

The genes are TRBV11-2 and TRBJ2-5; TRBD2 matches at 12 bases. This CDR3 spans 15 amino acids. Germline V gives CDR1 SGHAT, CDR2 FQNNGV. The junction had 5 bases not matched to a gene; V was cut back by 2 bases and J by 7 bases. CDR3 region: CASSLSASGGVTQYF. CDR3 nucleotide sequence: TGTGCCAGCAGCTTAAGCGCTAGCGGGGGGGTGACCCAGTACTTC.

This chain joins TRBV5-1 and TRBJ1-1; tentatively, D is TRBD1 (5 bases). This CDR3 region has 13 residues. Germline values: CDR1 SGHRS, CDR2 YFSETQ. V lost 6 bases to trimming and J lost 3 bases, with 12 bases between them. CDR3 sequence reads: CASKAGTDTEAFF. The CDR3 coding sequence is TGCGCCAGCAAGGCCGGGACTGACACTGAAGCTTTCTTT. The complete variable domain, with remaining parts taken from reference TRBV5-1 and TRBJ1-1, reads KAGVTQTPRYLIKTRGQQVTLSCSPISGHRSVSWYQQTPGQGLQFLFEYFSETQRNKGNFPGRFSGRQFSNSRSEMNVSTLELGDSALYLCASKAGTDTEAFFGQGTRLTVV.

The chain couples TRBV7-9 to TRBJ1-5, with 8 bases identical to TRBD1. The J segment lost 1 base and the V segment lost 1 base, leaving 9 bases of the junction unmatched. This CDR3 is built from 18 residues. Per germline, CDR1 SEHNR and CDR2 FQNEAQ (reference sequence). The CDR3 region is CASSLVTGDLASNQPQHF. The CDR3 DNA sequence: TGTGCCAGCAGCTTAGTGACAGGGGACTTAGCAAGCAATCAGCCCCAGCATTTT. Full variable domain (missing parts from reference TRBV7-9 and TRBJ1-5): DTGVSQNPRHKITKRGQNVTFRCDPISEHNRLYWYRQTLGQGPEFLTYFQNEAQLEKSRLLSDRFSAERPKGSFSTLEIQRTEQGDSAMYLCASSLVTGDLASNQPQHFGDGTRLSIL.

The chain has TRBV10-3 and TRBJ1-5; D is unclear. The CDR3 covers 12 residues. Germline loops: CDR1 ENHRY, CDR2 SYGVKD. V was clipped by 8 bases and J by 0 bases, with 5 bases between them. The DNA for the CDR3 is TGTGCCATCGGAGATAGCAATCAGCCCCAGCATTTT. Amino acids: CAIGDSNQPQHF.

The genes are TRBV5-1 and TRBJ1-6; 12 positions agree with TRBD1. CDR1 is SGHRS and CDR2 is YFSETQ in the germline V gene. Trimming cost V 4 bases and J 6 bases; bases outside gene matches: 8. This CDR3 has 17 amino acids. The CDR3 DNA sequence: TGCGCCAGCAGCCCAACTAGGGACAGGGGGCGTAATTCACCCCTCCACTTT. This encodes CASSPTRDRGRNSPLHF.

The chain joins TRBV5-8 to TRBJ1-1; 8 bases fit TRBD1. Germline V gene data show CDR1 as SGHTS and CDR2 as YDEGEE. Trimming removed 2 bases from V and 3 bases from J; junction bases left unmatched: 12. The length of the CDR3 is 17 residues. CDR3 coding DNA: TGTGCCAGCAGCTTCGACGGGACAGGCCTCGGGGACACTGAAGCTTTCTTT. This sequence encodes CASSFDGTGLGDTEAFF.

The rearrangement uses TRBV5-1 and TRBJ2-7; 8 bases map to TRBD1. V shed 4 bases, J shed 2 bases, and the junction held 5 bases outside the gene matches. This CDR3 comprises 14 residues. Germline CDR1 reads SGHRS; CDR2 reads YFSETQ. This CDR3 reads CASSRDRMAYEQYF. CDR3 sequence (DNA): TGCGCCAGCAGCCGGGACAGGATGGCCTACGAGCAGTACTTC.

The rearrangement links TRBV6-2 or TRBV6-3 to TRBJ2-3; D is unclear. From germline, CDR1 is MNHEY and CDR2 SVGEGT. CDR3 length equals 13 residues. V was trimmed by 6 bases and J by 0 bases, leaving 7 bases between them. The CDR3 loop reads CASSWRSTDTQYF. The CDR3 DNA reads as TGTGCCAGCAGCTGGCGGAGCACAGATACGCAGTATTTT.